The 18 T cell receptor beta chains in this list originate from one sample, sequenced in a study of T cells in Graves' hyperthyroidism and ophthalmopathy (dated by TCRdb to between 2019 and 2020). Receptors were amplified or captured by multiplex PCR. Instrument on record: Illumina HiSeq 2000. The TCR beta CDR3 regions were amplified from RNA transcripts. The TCR CDR3 was subjected to a first round of RT-PCR using the HTBI primer set and the Qiagen OneStep RT-PCR kit. TCRdb reprocessing: public reads trimmed at Q25 with fastp, clones called with MiXCR, in-frame beta chains kept. Entries that share a CDR3 protein sequence are merged under the most common genes and DNA. The sample table shows fewer than 400,000 distinct CDR3 sequences, and 25% are seen once. About 73% of the sample is taken by the ten largest. Sequences were obtained from blood. These receptors were obtained from a man aged 45-65 years with Graves' hyperthyroidism.

This clonotype was picked up many times. The chain uses TRBV6-1 and TRBJ1-2; 8 nucleotides match TRBD1. The CDR3 contains 12 residues. V gave up 6 bases and J gave up 6 bases; unmatched junction bases: 3. The germline V gene encodes CDR1 MNHNS and CDR2 SASEGT. CDR3 DNA sequence: TGTGCCAGCAGCCCGACAGGGGATGGCTACACCTTC. It translates to CASSPTGDGYTF.

This clonotype was counted between two and nine times. This chain joins TRBV7-6 and TRBJ2-3; 12 nucleotides align to TRBD2. V shed 1 base and J 0 bases; nucleotides not matched to a gene: 2. Germline CDR1 reads SGHVS; CDR2 reads FNYEAQ. This CDR3 comprises 17 residues. The chain's CDR3 is CASSLEGTSGSTDTQYF. CDR3 bases: TGTGCCAGCAGCTTAGAAGGGACTAGCGGGAGCACAGATACGCAGTATTTT.

This clonotype was detected only a few times. CDR3 protein: CAGHSGREETQYF. CDR3 DNA: TGTGCCGGACACTCCGGGAGGGAAGAGACCCAGTACTTC. The rearrangement joins TRBV30 to TRBJ2-5; 8 bases match TRBD2. The CDR3 extends over 13 amino acids. J lost 3 bases, V lost 8 bases, and 8 bases had no gene match. The germline V gene encodes CDR1 GTSNPN and CDR2 SVGIG (reference sequence).

This clonotype was counted only a few times. The chain links TRBV18 to TRBJ2-7, with D possibly matching TRBD1 (5 bases). CDR1 and CDR2 from the germline V gene are KGHSH and LQKENI. Trimming took 2 bases from V and 2 from J, leaving 7 bases between them. The CDR3 sequence is 13 residues long. This chain's CDR3 is CASSPKQAYEQYF. The CDR3 DNA reads as TGTGCCAGCTCACCAAAACAGGCCTACGAGCAGTACTTC. The full variable domain, completed using reference TRBV18 and TRBJ2-7, is NAGVMQNPRHLVRRRGQEARLRCSPMKGHSHVYWYRQLPEEGLKFMVYLQKENIIDESGMPKERFSAEFPKEGPSILRIQQVVRGDSAAYFCASSPKQAYEQYFGPGTRLTVT.

This clonotype was seen repeatedly, ten times or more. V is TRBV6-5 and J is TRBJ2-7; 10 nucleotides match TRBD2. CDR3 size: 16 residues. Germline CDR1 and CDR2: MNHEY and SVGAGI. V was clipped by 0 bases and J by 5 bases; unmatched bases: 7. The CDR3 coding sequence is TGTGCCAGCAGTTACTCGAGATCTAGCGGGAGCCACGAGCAGTACTTC. Amino acid sequence: CASSYSRSSGSHEQYF.

This clonotype was seen at least ten times. The V gene is TRBV28, the J gene TRBJ1-1; possible D gene TRBD1, 5 bases. Trimming took off 7 bases at V and 3 bases at J, with 9 bases between the two ends. CDR1 is MDHEN and CDR2 is SYDVKM in the germline V gene. The CDR3 is 12 residues long. CDR3 coding DNA: TGTGCCAGCAATGAAGGGGACACTGAAGCTTTCTTT. This sequence encodes CASNEGDTEAFF.

This clonotype was recorded only once. This rearrangement joins TRBV11-3 to TRBJ2-4, with TRBD1 matching over 7 bases. CDR1 is SGHNT and CDR2 is YENEEA in the germline V gene. The J segment lost 0 bases and the V segment lost 5 bases, leaving 7 bases of the junction unmatched. The CDR3 is made up of 16 amino acids. CDR3 region: CASSTRQGQAKNIQYF. CDR3 coding DNA: TGTGCCAGCAGCACCAGACAGGGTCAAGCCAAAAACATTCAGTACTTC. Drawing the rest from reference TRBV11-3 and TRBJ2-4, the complete variable domain is EAGVVQSPRYKIIEKKQPVAFWCNPISGHNTLYWYLQNLGQGPELLIRYENEEAVDDSQLPKDRFSAERLKGVDSTLKIQPAELGDSAVYLCASSTRQGQAKNIQYFGAGTRLSVL.

Ten or more counts support this clonotype. This chain joins TRBV2 and TRBJ2-5; the match to TRBD1 covers 10 bases. The CDR3 totals 15 residues. With V trimmed by 7 bases and J by 4 bases, 9 bases remained unmatched. The germline CDR1 and CDR2 sequences are SNHLY and FYNNEI. CDR3 sequence reads: CASTIRDRGPETQYF. Here the CDR3 DNA reads TGTGCCAGCACTATCCGGGACAGGGGACCAGAGACCCAGTACTTC. The full variable domain, in which reference TRBV2 and TRBJ2-5 provide the parts outside the CDR3, is EPEVTQTPSHQVTQMGQEVILRCVPISNHLYFYWYRQILGQKVEFLVSFYNNEISEKSEIFDDQFSVERPDGSNFTLKIRSTKLEDSAMYFCASTIRDRGPETQYFGPGTRLLVL.

This clonotype was seen at least ten times. V is TRBV10-3 and J is TRBJ2-3, with TRBD2 as a possible D gene (7 bases). V shed 8 bases and J shed 5 bases, with 14 bases lying between them. Germline CDR1 is ENHRY and CDR2 is SYGVKD. This CDR3 spans 13 amino acids. The CDR3 spells CAIWGASGDTQYF. For the CDR3, the DNA is TGTGCCATCTGGGGGGCTAGCGGAGATACGCAGTATTTT.

This clonotype was seen a handful of times. The J gene is TRBJ2-2, the V gene TRBV19, with 8 bases lining up with TRBD1. Germline CDR1 LNHDA, CDR2 SQIVND (reference sequence). The CDR3 is made up of 15 amino acids. With 4 bases clipped from V and 7 bases from J, the junction kept 8 bases outside the gene matches. The CDR3 DNA follows: TGTGCCAGTAGTACCCCGACAGGGGCTGGCGGGGAGCTGTTTTTT. Its translation is CASSTPTGAGGELFF.

This clonotype was detected a few times. The chain recombines TRBV11-2 with TRBJ2-3; D may be TRBD2 (5 bases). From germline, CDR1 is SGHAT and CDR2 FQNNGV. Trimming cost V 5 bases and J 5 bases, with 11 bases left between them. CDR3 size: 13 residues. CDR3 sequence: CASSGSSVDTQYF. CDR3 DNA: TGTGCCAGCAGCGGGAGTTCCGTAGATACGCAGTATTTT.

The sample holds a few counts of this clonotype. The rearrangement links TRBV2 to TRBJ2-4; the D gene is possibly TRBD2 (5 bases). Germline CDR1 and CDR2: SNHLY and FYNNEI. The CDR3 sequence is 12 residues long. The V end lost 5 bases, the J end lost 5 bases, and 7 bases lay between the germline ends. The CDR3 loop is CASSPGENIQYF. The DNA of the CDR3 is TGTGCCAGCAGTCCCGGGGAAAACATTCAGTACTTC.

The chain employs TRBV7-2 and TRBJ2-2; 12 bases are shared with TRBD2. CDR1 and CDR2 (germline): SGHTA, FQGNSA. With V trimmed by 3 bases and J by 0 bases, 2 bases remained unmatched. The length of the CDR3 is 17 residues. The CDR3 DNA is TGTGCCAGCAGCTTTGGACTAGCGGGGTCGAACACCGGGGAGCTGTTTTTT. Translated, it gives CASSFGLAGSNTGELFF.

For the CDR3, the DNA is TGTGCCAGCTCCCGGATGGGGTACGAGCAGTACTTC. Its translation: CASSRMGYEQYF. This chain uses TRBV18 with TRBJ2-7; D is undetermined. Trimming left V 6 bases short and J 4 bases short, with 10 bases between. The CDR3 runs 12 residues. CDR1 and CDR2 (germline): KGHSH, LQKENI.

A remark on this clonotype: This clone may be a read error of a much larger clone one base away. The chain joins TRBV5-6 to TRBJ1-1; weak D call: TRBD1 (6 bases). Germline CDR1 SGHDT, CDR2 YYEEEE. The CDR3 runs to 15 residues. V was trimmed by 4 bases and J by 5 bases, leaving 18 bases between them. The CDR3 coding sequence is TGTGCCAGCAGCCCGGAGACAGGTCTAGGGACTGAAGCTTTCTTT. Translating gives CASSPETGLGTEAFF.

V usage is TRBV5-5 and J usage is TRBJ2-7, with 11 bases aligning to TRBD2. V shed 5 bases, J shed 7 bases, and the junction held 14 bases outside the gene matches. Germline lookup yields CDR1 SGHKS and CDR2 YYEKEE (reference sequence). The CDR3 spans 16 residues. CDR3 region: CASRPTSGSLRGEQYF. The CDR3 coding sequence is TGTGCCAGCAGACCTACTAGCGGGAGTCTCCGGGGGGAGCAGTACTTC.

V usage is TRBV12-3 or TRBV12-4 and J usage is TRBJ1-1; no clear D. With 4 bases removed from V and 12 bases from J, the gap between germline ends came to 27 bases. CDR3 length equals 16 residues. This CDR3 is CASSSMGGGSPFVTFF. The CDR3 nucleotides read TGTGCCAGCAGTTCGATGGGCGGTGGCAGCCCGTTTGTGACTTTCTTT.

The rearrangement joins TRBV19 to TRBJ1-2; D might be TRBD1 (5 bases). Between the trimmed V and J ends, which lost 6 bases and 8 bases, there was a span of 13 bases. Germline CDR1 is LNHDA and CDR2 is SQIVND (reference sequence). This CDR3 contains 12 residues. The CDR3 coding sequence is TGTGCCAGTAGACTGACGGGACTCGGCTACACCTTC. It specifies CASRLTGLGYTF.